Below, 10 T cell receptor beta chains from the same sample are listed, as sequenced in a study of identical twins. TCRdb reanalysed the 5' RACE reads using MiXCR and keeps one entry per CDR3 protein. The table shows 1.5 million to 2 million distinct CDR3 sequences, with about 32% occurring only once. Specimen: cord blood. The receptors derive from a newborn girl in good health.

The V and J genes are TRBV11-2 and TRBJ2-1, with TRBD2 identical over 8 bases. Per germline, CDR1 SGHAT and CDR2 FQNNGV. The CDR3 loop spans 16 amino acids. The junction had 6 bases not matched to a gene; V was cut back by 1 base and J by 4 bases. DNA for the CDR3: TGTGCCAGCAGCTTAGTGGGGCGGGGGGAATACAATGAGCAGTTCTTC. Amino acids: CASSLVGRGEYNEQFF.

This chain uses TRBV5-1 with TRBJ2-5; tentatively, D is TRBD2 (5 bases). Trimming pared 2 bases from V and 4 bases from J, leaving 12 bases between. This CDR3 contains 14 residues. Germline V lookup: CDR1 SGHRS, CDR2 YFSETQ. The CDR3 region has the DNA TGCGCCAGCAGCTTTGACGGGATGGGAGAGACCCAGTACTTC. It specifies CASSFDGMGETQYF.

The sample holds a few counts of this clonotype. The J gene is TRBJ2-5, the V gene TRBV24-1, with 12 bases lining up with TRBD2. The J segment lost 11 bases and the V segment lost 4 bases, leaving 7 bases of the junction unmatched. This CDR3 comprises 14 residues. CDR1 KGHDR and CDR2 SFDVKD come from the germline V gene. The CDR3, as DNA: TGTGCCACCAGTGAGACTAGCGGGGGCAATGAGCAGTACTTC. This translates into CATSETSGGNEQYF.

This chain uses TRBV29-1 with TRBJ1-1, with TRBD1 matching 7 bases. Germline V gene sequence: CDR1 SQVTM, CDR2 ANQGSEA. After removal of 5 bases from V and 7 bases from J, the junction contained 4 bases not matched to a gene. The CDR3 runs 11 residues. The CDR3 sequence is CSVRDSGEAFF. CDR3 nucleotides: TGCAGCGTTCGGGACAGCGGTGAAGCTTTCTTT.

In regard to this clonotype: The junction differs from germline at one of its ends, possibly a read error. The chain is built from TRBV20-1 and TRBJ1-2, with 7 bases that match TRBD1. The CDR3 is 14 residues long. Germline V gene lookup returns CDR1 DFQATT and CDR2 SNEGSKA (reference sequence). The CDR3: CNARGQRKFYGYTF. The CDR3 bases are TGCAATGCTAGGGGACAGCGGAAATTCTATGGCTACACCTTC.

The chain employs TRBV20-1 and TRBJ1-4; D perhaps matches TRBD1 (6 bases). The V end lost 0 bases, the J end lost 7 bases, and 15 bases lay between the germline ends. Germline V gene lookup returns CDR1 DFQATT and CDR2 SNEGSKA (reference sequence). This CDR3 region has 15 residues. Here the CDR3 DNA reads TGCAGTGCTAGAGATGGGGGGACACCGGTTGAAAAACTGTTTTTT. It is translated as CSARDGGTPVEKLFF.

On this clonotype itself: A junction end diverges from the germline sequence, so it may reflect a read error. The rearrangement links TRBV28 to TRBJ2-7; possibly TRBD1 or TRBD2 for D (7 bases each). The CDR3 length is 16 residues. Germline loops: CDR1 MDHEN, CDR2 SYDVKM. The CDR3 region is CASSQEGASGTYEQYF. In DNA, the CDR3 is TGCGCCAGCAGCCAAGAGGGGGCTAGCGGTACCTACGAGCAGTACTTC. Full variable domain (rest looked up from reference TRBV28 and TRBJ2-7): DVKVTQSSRYLVKRTGEKVFLECVQDMDHENMFWYRQDPGLGLRLIYFSYDVKMKEKGDIPEGYSVSREKKERFSLILESASTNQTSMYLCASSQEGASGTYEQYFGPGTRLTVT.

The chain links TRBV11-2 to TRBJ2-1; D may be TRBD2 (6 bases). The V and J ends lost 5 bases and 2 bases respectively, with 13 bases between them. CDR1 is SGHAT and CDR2 is FQNNGV in the germline V gene. This CDR3 is built from 15 residues. In nucleotides, the CDR3 is TGTGCCAGCAGCCATCGGCGGGATCCCTACAATGAGCAGTTCTTC. It specifies CASSHRRDPYNEQFF.

This clonotype has a count of ten or more. V and J are TRBV6-5 and TRBJ2-7; possibly TRBD2 for D (6 bases). From germline, CDR1 is MNHEY and CDR2 SVGAGI. Trimming removed 2 bases from V and 7 bases from J, with 9 bases in between. The CDR3 sequence is 12 residues long. The CDR3 loop reads CASSYAGNEQYF. CDR3 DNA: TGTGCCAGCAGTTACGCGGGGAATGAGCAGTACTTC.

The V gene is TRBV7-2, the J gene TRBJ2-5; D not resolved. The germline V and J ends were trimmed by 1 base and 6 bases, with 6 bases remaining between them. There are 12 residues in the CDR3. From germline, CDR1 is SGHTA and CDR2 FQGNSA. CDR3 sequence reads: CASSLVGKTQYF. The CDR3 nucleotides are TGTGCCAGCAGCTTAGTTGGGAAGACCCAGTACTTC.